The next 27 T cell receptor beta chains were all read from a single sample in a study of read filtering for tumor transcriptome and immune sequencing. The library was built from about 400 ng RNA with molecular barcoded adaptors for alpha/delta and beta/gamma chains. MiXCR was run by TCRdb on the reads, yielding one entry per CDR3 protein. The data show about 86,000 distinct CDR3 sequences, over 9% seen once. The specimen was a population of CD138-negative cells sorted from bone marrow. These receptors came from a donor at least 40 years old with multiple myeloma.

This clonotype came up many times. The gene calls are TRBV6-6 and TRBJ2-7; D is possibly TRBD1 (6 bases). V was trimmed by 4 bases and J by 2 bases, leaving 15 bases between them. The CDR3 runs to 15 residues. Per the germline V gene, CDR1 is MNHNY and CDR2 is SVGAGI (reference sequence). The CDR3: CASSSRPQGTYEQYF. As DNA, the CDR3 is TGTGCCAGCAGTTCTCGACCCCAGGGGACCTACGAGCAGTACTTC.

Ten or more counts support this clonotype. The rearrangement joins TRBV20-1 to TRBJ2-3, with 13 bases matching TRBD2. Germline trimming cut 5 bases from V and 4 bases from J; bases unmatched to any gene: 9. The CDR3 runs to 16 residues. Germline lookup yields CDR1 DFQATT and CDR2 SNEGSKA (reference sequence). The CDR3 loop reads CSAYPGLAGVPDTQYF. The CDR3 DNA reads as TGCAGTGCTTACCCCGGACTAGCGGGAGTTCCAGATACGCAGTATTTT.

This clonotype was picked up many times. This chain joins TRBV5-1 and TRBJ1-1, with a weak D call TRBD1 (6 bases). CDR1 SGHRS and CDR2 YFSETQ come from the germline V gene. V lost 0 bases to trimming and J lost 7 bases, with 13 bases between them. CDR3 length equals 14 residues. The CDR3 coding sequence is TGCGCCAGCAGCTTGGAAGGGGGGATCCTTGAAGCTTTCTTT. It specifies CASSLEGGILEAFF.

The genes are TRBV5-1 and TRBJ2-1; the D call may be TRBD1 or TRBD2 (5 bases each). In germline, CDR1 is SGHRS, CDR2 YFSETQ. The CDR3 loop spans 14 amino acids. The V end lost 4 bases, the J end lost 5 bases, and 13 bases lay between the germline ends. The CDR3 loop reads CASSPGTWHNEQFF. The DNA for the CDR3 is TGCGCCAGCAGCCCGGGGACGTGGCACAATGAGCAGTTCTTC.

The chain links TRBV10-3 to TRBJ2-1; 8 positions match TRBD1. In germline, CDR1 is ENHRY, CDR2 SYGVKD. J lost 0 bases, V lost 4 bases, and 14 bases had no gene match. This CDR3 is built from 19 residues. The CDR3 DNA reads TGTGCCATCAGTGTAAGGGGACAGGATAACCACGGCTCCTACAATGAGCAGTTCTTC. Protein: CAISVRGQDNHGSYNEQFF.

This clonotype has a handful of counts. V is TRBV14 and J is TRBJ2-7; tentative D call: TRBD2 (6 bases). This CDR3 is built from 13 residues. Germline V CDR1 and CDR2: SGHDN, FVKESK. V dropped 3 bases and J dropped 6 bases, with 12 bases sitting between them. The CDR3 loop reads CASSQGGVAEQYF. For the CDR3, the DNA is TGTGCCAGCAGCCAGGGGGGAGTTGCCGAGCAGTACTTC.

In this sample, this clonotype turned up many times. The DNA of the CDR3 is TGCGCCAGCAGCTTTTGGGAGCCAACGAACACCGGGGAGCTGTTTTTT. Amino acids: CASSFWEPTNTGELFF. This chain joins TRBV5-1 and TRBJ2-2; maybe TRBD2 (5 bases). Germline CDR1 reads SGHRS; CDR2 reads YFSETQ. This CDR3 contains 16 residues. V lost 2 bases, J lost 0 bases, and 11 bases lay in between.

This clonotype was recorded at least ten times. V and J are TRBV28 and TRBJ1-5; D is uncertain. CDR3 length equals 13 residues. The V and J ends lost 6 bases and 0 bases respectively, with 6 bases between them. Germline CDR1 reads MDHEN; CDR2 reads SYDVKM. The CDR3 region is CASRLGSNQPQHF. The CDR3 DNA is TGTGCCAGCAGACTCGGTAGCAATCAGCCCCAGCATTTT.

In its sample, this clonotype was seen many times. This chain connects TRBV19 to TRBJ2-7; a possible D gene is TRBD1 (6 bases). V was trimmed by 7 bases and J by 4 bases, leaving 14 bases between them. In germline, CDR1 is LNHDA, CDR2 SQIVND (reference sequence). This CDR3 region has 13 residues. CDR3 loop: CASTPGQSYEQYF. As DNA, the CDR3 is TGTGCCAGTACCCCGGGACAATCTTACGAGCAGTACTTC.

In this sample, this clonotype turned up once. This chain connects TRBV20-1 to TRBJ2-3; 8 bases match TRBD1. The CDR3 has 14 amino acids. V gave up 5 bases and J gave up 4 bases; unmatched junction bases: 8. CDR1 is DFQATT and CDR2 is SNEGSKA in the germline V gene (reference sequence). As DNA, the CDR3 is TGCAGTGCTCGAGGGACAGGAGCCCCAGATACGCAGTATTTT. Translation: CSARGTGAPDTQYF.

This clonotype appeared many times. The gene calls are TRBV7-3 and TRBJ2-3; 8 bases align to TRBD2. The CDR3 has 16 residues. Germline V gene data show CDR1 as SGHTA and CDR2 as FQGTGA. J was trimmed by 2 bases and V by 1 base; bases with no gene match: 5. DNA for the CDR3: TGTGCCAGCAGCTTAAATCCAGCGGGAGTCACAGATACGCAGTATTTT. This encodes CASSLNPAGVTDTQYF.

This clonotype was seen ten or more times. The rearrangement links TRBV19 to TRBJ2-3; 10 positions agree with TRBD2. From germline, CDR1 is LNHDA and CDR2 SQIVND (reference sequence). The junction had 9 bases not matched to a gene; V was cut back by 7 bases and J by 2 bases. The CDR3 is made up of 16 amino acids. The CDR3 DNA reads TGTGCCAGTATGGGGCTAGCGGGAGTTGACACAGATACGCAGTATTTT. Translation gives CASMGLAGVDTDTQYF.

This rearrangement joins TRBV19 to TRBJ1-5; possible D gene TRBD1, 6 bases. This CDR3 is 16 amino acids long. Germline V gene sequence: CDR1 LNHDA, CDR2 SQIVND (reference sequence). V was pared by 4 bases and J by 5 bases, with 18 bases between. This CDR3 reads CASSRSWTETHQPQHF. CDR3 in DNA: TGTGCCAGTAGTAGGTCTTGGACAGAAACCCATCAGCCCCAGCATTTT.

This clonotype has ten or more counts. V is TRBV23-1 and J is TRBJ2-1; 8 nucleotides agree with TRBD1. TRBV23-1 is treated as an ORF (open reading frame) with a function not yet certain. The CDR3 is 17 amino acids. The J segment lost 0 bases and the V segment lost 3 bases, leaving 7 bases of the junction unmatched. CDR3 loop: CASSQGAGTGSYNEQFF. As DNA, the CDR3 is TGCGCCAGCAGTCAGGGGGCCGGGACAGGCTCCTACAATGAGCAGTTCTTC.

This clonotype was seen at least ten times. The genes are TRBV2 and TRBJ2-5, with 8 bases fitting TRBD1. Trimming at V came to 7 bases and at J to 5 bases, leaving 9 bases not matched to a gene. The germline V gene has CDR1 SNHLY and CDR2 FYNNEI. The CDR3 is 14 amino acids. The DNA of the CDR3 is TGTGCCAGCAAATCGGACAGGGCACGGGAGACCCAGTACTTC. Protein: CASKSDRARETQYF.

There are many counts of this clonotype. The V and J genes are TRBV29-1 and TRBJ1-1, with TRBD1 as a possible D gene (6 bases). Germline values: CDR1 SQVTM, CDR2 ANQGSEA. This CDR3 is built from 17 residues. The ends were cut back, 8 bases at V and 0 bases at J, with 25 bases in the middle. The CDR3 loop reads CSSNEIDRYGMNTEAFF. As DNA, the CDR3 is TGCAGCTCCAATGAGATCGACAGGTACGGGATGAACACTGAAGCTTTCTTT.

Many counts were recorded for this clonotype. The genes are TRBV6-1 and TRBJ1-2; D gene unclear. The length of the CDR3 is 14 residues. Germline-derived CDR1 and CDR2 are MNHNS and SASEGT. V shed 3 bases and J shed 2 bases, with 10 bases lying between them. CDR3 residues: CASSEMVENYGYTF. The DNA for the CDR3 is TGTGCCAGCAGTGAGATGGTGGAAAACTATGGCTACACCTTC.

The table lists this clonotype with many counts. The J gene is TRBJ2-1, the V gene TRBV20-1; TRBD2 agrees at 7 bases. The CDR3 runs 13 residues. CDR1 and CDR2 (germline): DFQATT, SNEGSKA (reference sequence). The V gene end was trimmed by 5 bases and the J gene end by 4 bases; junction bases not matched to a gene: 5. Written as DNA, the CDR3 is TGCAGTGCTCCAGCGGGACGGTACAATGAGCAGTTCTTC. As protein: CSAPAGRYNEQFF.

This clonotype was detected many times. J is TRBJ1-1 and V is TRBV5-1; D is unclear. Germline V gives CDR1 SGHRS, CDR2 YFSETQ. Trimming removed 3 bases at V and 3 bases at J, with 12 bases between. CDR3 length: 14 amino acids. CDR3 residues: CASSSGPADTEAFF. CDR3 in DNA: TGCGCCAGCAGCTCCGGACCCGCGGACACTGAAGCTTTCTTT.

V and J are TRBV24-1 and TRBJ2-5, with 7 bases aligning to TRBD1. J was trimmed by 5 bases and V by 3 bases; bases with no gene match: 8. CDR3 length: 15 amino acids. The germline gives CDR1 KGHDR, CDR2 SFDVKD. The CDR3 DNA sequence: TGTGCCACCAGTGATCACAAGGGGGCCGGGGAGACCCAGTACTTC. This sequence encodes CATSDHKGAGETQYF.

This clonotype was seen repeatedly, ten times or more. The CDR3 here is CASSFTRVAGAYEQYF. CDR3 bases: TGTGCCAGCAGTTTTACCCGGGTAGCGGGAGCCTACGAGCAGTACTTC. The chain links TRBV28 to TRBJ2-7; TRBD2 matches at 9 bases. Germline-derived CDR1 and CDR2 are MDHEN and SYDVKM. The CDR3 extends over 16 amino acids. J lost 2 bases, V lost 3 bases, and 8 bases had no gene match.

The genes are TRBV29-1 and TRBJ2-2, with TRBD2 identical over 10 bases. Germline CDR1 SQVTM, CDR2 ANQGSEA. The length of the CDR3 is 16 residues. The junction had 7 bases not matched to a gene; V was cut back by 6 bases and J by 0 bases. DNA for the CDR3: TGCAGCGTCGAAAGGCTAGCGGGAGCGAACACCGGGGAGCTGTTTTTT. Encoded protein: CSVERLAGANTGELFF.

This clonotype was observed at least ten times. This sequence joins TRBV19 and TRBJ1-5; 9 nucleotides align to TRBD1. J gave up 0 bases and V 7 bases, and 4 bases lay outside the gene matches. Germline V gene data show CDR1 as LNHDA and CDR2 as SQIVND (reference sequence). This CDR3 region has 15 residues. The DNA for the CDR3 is TGTGCCAGTACAAGGACAGGGGATAGCAATCAGCCCCAGCATTTT. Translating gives CASTRTGDSNQPQHF.

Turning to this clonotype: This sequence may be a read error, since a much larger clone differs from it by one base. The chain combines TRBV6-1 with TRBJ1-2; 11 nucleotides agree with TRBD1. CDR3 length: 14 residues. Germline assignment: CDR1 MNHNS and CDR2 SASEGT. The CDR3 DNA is TGTGCCGGCAGTCAAGGACAGGGGGCGTTTGGCTACACCTTC. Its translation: CAGSQGQGAFGYTF.

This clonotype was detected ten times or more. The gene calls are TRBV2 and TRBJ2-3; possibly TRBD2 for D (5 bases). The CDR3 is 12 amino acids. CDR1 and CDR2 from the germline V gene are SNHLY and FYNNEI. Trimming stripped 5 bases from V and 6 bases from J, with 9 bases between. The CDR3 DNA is TGTGCCAGCAGTCGGACTGAGGATACGCAGTATTTT. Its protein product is CASSRTEDTQYF.

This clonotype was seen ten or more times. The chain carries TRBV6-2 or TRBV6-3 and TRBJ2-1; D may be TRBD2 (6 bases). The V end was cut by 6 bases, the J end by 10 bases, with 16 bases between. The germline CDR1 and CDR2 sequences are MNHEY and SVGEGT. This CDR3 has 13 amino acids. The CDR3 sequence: CASSPPGVGEQFF. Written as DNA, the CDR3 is TGTGCCAGCAGCCCTCCGGGGGTTGGAGAGCAGTTCTTC.

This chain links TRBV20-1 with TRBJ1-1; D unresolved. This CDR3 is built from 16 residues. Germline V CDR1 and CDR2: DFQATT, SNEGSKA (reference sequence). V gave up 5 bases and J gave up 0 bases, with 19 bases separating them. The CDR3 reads CSAGSVAVNMNTEAFF. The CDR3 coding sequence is TGCAGTGCTGGATCAGTGGCAGTTAACATGAACACTGAAGCTTTCTTT.